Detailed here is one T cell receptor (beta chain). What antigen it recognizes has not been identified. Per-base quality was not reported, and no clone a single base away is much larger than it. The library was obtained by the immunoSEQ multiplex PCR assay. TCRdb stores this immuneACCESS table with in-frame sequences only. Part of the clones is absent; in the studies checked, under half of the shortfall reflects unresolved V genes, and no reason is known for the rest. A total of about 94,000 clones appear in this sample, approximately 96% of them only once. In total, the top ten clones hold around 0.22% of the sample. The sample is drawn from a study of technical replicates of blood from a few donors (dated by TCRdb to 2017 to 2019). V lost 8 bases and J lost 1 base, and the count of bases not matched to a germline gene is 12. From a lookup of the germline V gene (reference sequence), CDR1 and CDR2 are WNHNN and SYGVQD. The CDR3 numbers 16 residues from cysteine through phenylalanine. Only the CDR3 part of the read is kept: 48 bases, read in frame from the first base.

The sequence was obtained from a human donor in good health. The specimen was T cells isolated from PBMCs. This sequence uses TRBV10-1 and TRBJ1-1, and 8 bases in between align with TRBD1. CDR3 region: CASSSLGQGANTEAFF. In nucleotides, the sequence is TGCGCCAGCTCATCCTTAGGGCAGGGGGCGAACACTGAAGCTTTCTTT.